The next 13 T cell receptor beta chains were all read from a single sample in a study of CD8+ T cells in alopecia areata. Sequencing relied on a cDNA template that was reverse transcribed from extracted RNA. The assay was immunoSEQ multiplex PCR, and TCRdb's table has in-frame clones only and misses some. The sample has some 200,000 clones, 58% seen once; the top ten hold 10% to 15%. Treatment reported: oral pan-JAK inhibitor, 5-10 mg twice daily. Sample: CD8+ T cells sorted from blood, taken at week 24, from a patient treated with tofacitinib. All receptors derive from a human donor with alopecia areata.

The chain carries TRBV27 and TRBJ2-5, with TRBD2 matching over 8 bases. The germline CDR1 and CDR2 sequences are MNHEY and SMNVEV (reference sequence). This CDR3 is 15 amino acids long. V lost 2 bases to trimming and J lost 1 base; unmatched junction nucleotides: 3. The CDR3: CASSLSGTSQETQYF. The DNA for the CDR3 is TGTGCCAGCAGTTTAAGCGGGACTAGCCAAGAGACCCAGTACTTC.

This clone was counted between two and nine times. The V and J genes are TRBV19 and TRBJ1-2, with no clear D. This CDR3 has 13 residues. V lost 5 bases and J lost 2, with 9 bases in between. Germline CDR1 reads LNHDA; CDR2 reads SQIVND (reference sequence). CDR3 sequence reads: CASSAARNYGYTF. CDR3 in DNA: TGTGCCAGTAGTGCGGCACGGAACTATGGCTACACCTTC.

This chain links TRBV30 with TRBJ1-1; D ambiguous. The CDR3 length is 16 residues. V shed 3 bases and J shed 1 base, with 18 bases lying between them. Germline V gives CDR1 GTSNPN, CDR2 SVGIG (reference sequence). The CDR3 loop is CAWSQTRAMWNTEAFF. CDR3 nucleotide sequence: TGTGCCTGGAGCCAGACACGGGCTATGTGGAACACTGAAGCTTTCTTT.

This clone turned up a few times. The CDR3: CASSEAGLAGNIYNEQFF. The CDR3 DNA reads TGTGCCAGCAGTGAAGCGGGACTAGCGGGGAATATCTACAATGAGCAGTTCTTC. This chain joins TRBV2 and TRBJ2-1, with 13 bases that match TRBD2. This CDR3 is 18 amino acids long. Trimming cost V 0 bases and J 3 bases; bases outside gene matches: 5. CDR1 and CDR2 from the germline V gene are SNHLY and FYNNEI. Together with reference TRBV2 and TRBJ2-1, the CDR3 gives the full variable domain: EPEVTQTPSHQVTQMGQEVILRCVPISNHLYFYWYRQILGQKVEFLVSFYNNEISEKSEIFDDQFSVERPDGSNFTLKIRSTKLEDSAMYFCASSEAGLAGNIYNEQFFGPGTRLTVL.

The chain has TRBV27 and TRBJ2-7; possible D gene TRBD1, 5 bases. Germline values: CDR1 MNHEY, CDR2 SMNVEV (reference sequence). The CDR3 has 13 residues. V was trimmed by 6 bases and J by 0 bases, leaving 9 bases between them. CDR3 DNA sequence: TGTGCCAGCAGGACGACAGTCTCCTACGAGCAGTACTTC. Protein product: CASRTTVSYEQYF.

The chain joins TRBV10-3 to TRBJ1-1; the D gene is possibly TRBD1 (5 bases). Trimming removed 3 bases at V and 4 bases at J, with 9 bases between. There are 13 residues in the CDR3. Germline loops: CDR1 ENHRY, CDR2 SYGVKD. Written as DNA, the CDR3 is TGTGCCATCAGTGATGGGGGGGGCACTGAAGCTTTCTTT. Its translation: CAISDGGGTEAFF.

This chain joins TRBV7-9 and TRBJ2-5; no definite D call. The CDR3 is 16 amino acids. The germline gives CDR1 SEHNR, CDR2 FQNEAQ (reference sequence). Trimming removed 4 bases from V and 2 bases from J, with 17 bases in between. As DNA, the CDR3 is TGTGCCAGCAGCTCAGCGATCGGACCGGATCAAGAGACCCAGTACTTC. This gives the protein CASSSAIGPDQETQYF.

V usage is TRBV29-1 and J usage is TRBJ2-3; D is undetermined. Germline CDR1 and CDR2: SQVTM and ANQGSEA. This CDR3 comprises 13 residues. Deletions cut 3 bases from V and 2 bases from J, with 9 bases between. In DNA form, the CDR3 reads TGCAGCGTTGAGTTGCGAATCACAGATACGCAGTATTTT. Its protein is CSVELRITDTQYF.

The V call is TRBV5-1, the J call TRBJ2-7; 7 positions match TRBD1. This CDR3 spans 15 amino acids. The germline V gene has CDR1 SGHRS and CDR2 YFSETQ. The J segment lost 2 bases and the V segment lost 0 bases, leaving 5 bases of the junction unmatched. The CDR3 DNA reads TGCGCCAGCAGCTTGGCCAGGGGGACAGCCTACGAGCAGTACTTC. Encoded protein: CASSLARGTAYEQYF.

In nucleotides, the CDR3 is TGTGCTAGTGTTTCCGGGGCCGGGGAGCTGTTTTTT. It encodes CASVSGAGELFF. The chain couples TRBV12-5 to TRBJ2-2; possible D gene TRBD2, 5 bases. The CDR3 is made up of 12 amino acids. In germline, CDR1 is LGHNT, CDR2 FRNRAP. V lost 7 bases, J lost 6 bases, and 9 bases lay in between.

This chain uses TRBV4-2 with TRBJ1-4, with D maybe TRBD1 (5 bases). V lost 1 base, J lost 8 bases, and 17 bases lay in between. Germline values: CDR1 LGHNA, CDR2 YNFKEQ. This CDR3 has 16 residues. The CDR3 coding sequence is TGTGCCAGCAGCCAAGGAAGCCCCAGGGACCGGGAAAAACTGTTTTTT. Amino acids: CASSQGSPRDREKLFF.

The chain recombines TRBV5-1 with TRBJ1-1; 9 positions match TRBD1. Per the germline V gene, CDR1 is SGHRS and CDR2 is YFSETQ. The V and J ends lost 1 base and 9 bases, in that order; junction bases with no gene match: 7. This CDR3 comprises 14 residues. The CDR3 DNA reads as TGCGCCAGCAGCTTGTGGACAGGGGACGGACAAGCTTTCTTT. Amino acids: CASSLWTGDGQAFF.

The V call is TRBV27, the J call TRBJ2-6; D is undetermined. The CDR3 has 15 amino acids. The germline V gene has CDR1 MNHEY and CDR2 SMNVEV (reference sequence). V lost 8 bases and J lost 0, with 11 bases in between. The CDR3 loop reads CASQNSLSGANVLTF. In DNA, the CDR3 is TGTGCCAGCCAAAATTCGCTCTCTGGGGCCAACGTCCTGACTTTC.